This T cell receptor (beta chain) was found in a study of PD-1 blockade in mismatch repair-deficient tumors. Sequenced by immunoSEQ multiplex PCR; TCRdb stores in-frame clones only, minus some. Found here are more than 95,000 clones, about 88% of them singletons; the top ten hold roughly 12%. Note on this clone: Its antigen is not identified.

Trimming took 4 bases from V and 1 from J, leaving 23 bases between them. This CDR3 region has 18 residues. The germline CDR1 and CDR2 sequences are SGHRS and YFSETQ. Mismatch repair deficiency was confirmed in all patients, by PCR or immunohistochemistry. Whole-study results and caveats: Tumor-resident clones, often absent from pretreatment blood, expanded after pembrolizumab and then contracted.

The clonotype originates from an adult with mismatch repair-deficient cancer. The chain couples TRBV5-1 to TRBJ1-1, with a possible D match to TRBD1 (6 bases). Sequencing was performed on peripheral blood, taken 44 weeks after starting pembrolizumab. The CDR3 region has the DNA TGCGCCAGCAGCATACTCCGGGACACTCGCGCCGGGAACACTGAAGCTTTCTTT. Translated: CASSILRDTRAGNTEAFF.